The rows below give T cell receptor beta chains drawn from one sample of a study of radiation and T cells in renal cell carcinoma. TCRdb's table, derived via immunoSEQ multiplex PCR, lists solely in-frame clones and lacks some. The top ten clones hold 3.5% to 5% of a sample with 120,000 to 150,000 clones, about 88% of them seen once. This specimen consisted of blood, obtained from a patient whose treatment included radiotherapy and nephrectomy. These receptors were collected from a woman aged 70 to 79 with renal cell carcinoma. The CDR3 runs from the conserved cysteine through the conserved F or W. D genes are given only for firm matches. Clone size is given for some rows only: seen once, a few or many times, or a class if the clone is expanded.

clone size	V gene	J gene	D gene	CDR3 DNA	CDR3 protein
.	TRBV7-7	TRBJ1-1	.	TGTGCTAGCAGCTTAGAGGGGGGCCTCACCCTTGAAGCTTTCTTT	CASSLEGGLTLEAFF
.	TRBV5-1	TRBJ1-1	TRBD1	TGCGCCAGCAGCTTGTCAGGGGGCAACACTGAAGCTTTCTTT	CASSLSGGNTEAFF
.	TRBV18	TRBJ1-4	TRBD1	TGTGCCAGCTCACCACTGGGACAGGGGGCAGAGGAAAAACTGTTTTTT	CASSPLGQGAEEKLFF
.	TRBV11-1	TRBJ2-7	.	TGTGCCAGCAGCCGGACGGCCTACGAGCAGTACTTC	CASSRTAYEQYF
.	TRBV5-1	TRBJ2-5	.	TGCGCCAGCAGCTCGCAAGGGGAAGAGACCCAGTACTTC	CASSSQGEETQYF
.	TRBV5-1	TRBJ2-3	TRBD2	TGCGCCAGCCGAGAGCGGGGGACCACAGATACGCAGTATTTT	CASRERGTTDTQYF
.	TRBV5-6	TRBJ2-3	TRBD2	TGTGCCAGCAGCCCGGGGACTAGCGGGGGCCGACAGCTCACAGATACGCAGTATTTT	CASSPGTSGGRQLTDTQYF
.	TRBV7-9	TRBJ2-3	.	TGTGCCAGCAGCTTAGCTACAACTGACACAGATACGCAGTATTTT	CASSLATTDTDTQYF
.	TRBV9	TRBJ1-2	.	TGTGCCAGCAGCCCAGGGCCCTATGGCTACACCTTC	CASSPGPYGYTF
.	TRBV7-7	TRBJ2-1	.	TGTGCTAGCAGCTTAGTACCCGGAAGCTCCTACAATGAGCAGTTCTTC	CASSLVPGSSYNEQFF
medium-sized	TRBV7-8	TRBJ1-2	.	TGTGCCAGCAGCTTAGCAGGGGGAGACTATGGCTACACCTTC	CASSLAGGDYGYTF
few	TRBV11-2	TRBJ2-3	.	TGTGCCAGCAGCCACACTAGAGGGCCCCCCACAGATACGCAGTATTTT	CASSHTRGPPTDTQYF
.	TRBV5-6	TRBJ1-2	.	TGTGCCAGCAGCACCGGACAGAACTATGGCTACACCTTC	CASSTGQNYGYTF
.	TRBV14	TRBJ1-2	.	TGTGCCAGCAGCTACCCGAACAGGGAGAGCTACACCTTC	CASSYPNRESYTF
.	TRBV4-1	TRBJ2-6	TRBD1	TGCGCCAGCAGCCAAGGGACAGGGCTTGGGGCCAACGTCCTGACTTTC	CASSQGTGLGANVLTF
.	TRBV7-6	TRBJ2-3	.	TGTGCCAGCAGCTTAGCGGGGGGCACAGATACGCAGTATTTT	CASSLAGGTDTQYF
.	TRBV5-5	TRBJ1-5	.	TGTGCCAGCAGCTTGGCAGGGGATGGTCAGCCCCAGCATTTT	CASSLAGDGQPQHF
.	TRBV29-1	TRBJ1-1	.	TGCAGCGTTGGGGGGTTGAACACTGAAGCTTTCTTT	CSVGGLNTEAFF
.	TRBV7-9	TRBJ1-3	.	TGTGCCAGCAGCTTATCTGGCCGTATCTCTGGAAACACCATATATTTT	CASSLSGRISGNTIYF
.	TRBV20-1	TRBJ2-1	.	TGCAGTGCTTCCAGAGGAAATGAGCAGTTCTTC	CSASRGNEQFF
few	TRBV4-1	TRBJ1-6	.	TGCGCCAGCAGCCAAGATCTAGGAAGGGCCGCACCCCTCCACTTT	CASSQDLGRAAPLHF
.	TRBV6-5	TRBJ1-2	TRBD1	TGTGCCAGCAGTCTCGGACAGGCTTATGGCTACACCTTC	CASSLGQAYGYTF
.	TRBV9	TRBJ2-3	.	TGTGCCAGCAGCGCCCTCGGAGGAGGGGGGGGGAGAGATACGCAGTATTTT	CASSALGGGGGRDTQYF
.	TRBV19	TRBJ1-2	.	TGTGCCAGTAGTATCTCCCCGGGACAAAACTATGGCTACACCTTC	CASSISPGQNYGYTF
.	TRBV9	TRBJ2-3	.	TGTGCCAGCAGCGTAACGGGATTCACAGATACGCAGTATTTT	CASSVTGFTDTQYF
.	TRBV20-1	TRBJ2-7	.	TGCAGTGCTAGAGATGGGTACGAGCAGTACTTC	CSARDGYEQYF
.	TRBV7-2	TRBJ2-1	TRBD2	TGTGCCAGCAGCTTAGTATCTATACTAGCGGGGGGGAATGAGCAGTTCTTC	CASSLVSILAGGNEQFF
.	TRBV6-1	TRBJ1-4	.	TGTGCCAGCAGGATGTGGGGGAATACTAATGAAAAACTGTTTTTT	CASRMWGNTNEKLFF
.	TRBV19	TRBJ2-1	.	TGTGCCAGTAGTATTCAGGGGAGAGGTGAGCAGTTCTTC	CASSIQGRGEQFF
.	TRBV4-2	TRBJ1-2	.	TGTGCCACCACAGGAGGCTGGGGCTACACCTTC	CATTGGWGYTF
.	TRBV7-2	TRBJ1-2	.	TGTGCCAGCAGCCCGGGGCTCTATGGCTACACCTTC	CASSPGLYGYTF
.	TRBV5-5	TRBJ1-2	.	TGTGCCAGCAGCGCGGACCGGAGCACCTTC	CASSADRSTF
.	TRBV5-1	TRBJ2-3	.	TGCGCCAGCAGCCTTGGAAGCGGGCGCACAGATACGCAGTATTTT	CASSLGSGRTDTQYF
once	TRBV7-2	TRBJ2-7	TRBD1	TGTGCCAGCAGCTTAGGCGGGGACAGGGCGTACTTC	CASSLGGDRAYF
once	TRBV6-6	TRBJ2-7	.	TGTGCCAGCAGGTTCACCGAGCAGTACTTC	CASRFTEQYF
.	TRBV2	TRBJ1-6	.	TGTGCCAGCACCCGGACAGCCTATAATTCACCCCTCCACTTT	CASTRTAYNSPLHF
.	TRBV27	TRBJ2-7	TRBD2	TGTGCCAGCAGTTCCTTTGACGTGGGGGGGAACGAGCAGTACTTC	CASSSFDVGGNEQYF
.	TRBV18	TRBJ2-7	.	TGTGCCAGCTCACCACCCGGTGGCGGTTTGGTCTACGAGCAGTACTTC	CASSPPGGGLVYEQYF
.	TRBV4-1	TRBJ2-7	TRBD2	TGCGCCAGCAGCCAGAGAACTAGCGGGGGCTTC	CASSQRTSGGF
.	TRBV9	TRBJ2-3	TRBD2	TGTGCCAGCAGCCCGAGGCCGGGTAGCGGGGGGGCAGATACGCAGTATTTT	CASSPRPGSGGADTQYF
.	TRBV7-3	TRBJ2-1	.	TGTGCCAGCACCAAAGACAGCTCCTACAATGAGCAGTTCTTC	CASTKDSSYNEQFF